The 15 T cell receptor beta chains given below trace back to one sample, sequenced in a study of T cell changes during pregnancy in multiple sclerosis. Here immunoSEQ multiplex PCR was the method, and the copy in TCRdb shows in-frame clones only, minus some. The sample holds tens of thousands of clones; approximately 90% are singletons and the top ten take approximately 0.68%. The sample was CD4+ T cells from peripheral blood mononuclear cells, taken after pregnancy. The receptor source for this set is a female donor in good health, enrolled as a control in a pregnancy study.

The chain links TRBV6-1 to TRBJ2-2, with D maybe TRBD2 (6 bases). Trimming stripped 2 bases from V and 5 bases from J, with 18 bases between. CDR3 length: 17 amino acids. Germline V gene lookup returns CDR1 MNHNS and CDR2 SASEGT. The CDR3 loop is CASSEIMKAGGTGELFF. CDR3 bases: TGTGCCAGCAGTGAAATTATGAAGGCCGGGGGTACCGGGGAGCTGTTTTTT.

The chain combines TRBV6-1 with TRBJ1-2, with a weak D call TRBD1 (6 bases). V lost 2 bases and J lost 4, with 20 bases in between. Germline values: CDR1 MNHNS, CDR2 SASEGT. The CDR3 runs 17 residues. The CDR3 reads CASSEMDKQGFLYGYTF. The CDR3 nucleotides are TGTGCCAGCAGTGAAATGGATAAACAGGGATTCCTCTATGGCTACACCTTC.

CDR3 nucleotide sequence: TGTGCCAGCAGCTTCTCCCGGGCCCAGGGCCGTGGCTACACCTTC. As protein: CASSFSRAQGRGYTF. The chain combines TRBV5-4 with TRBJ1-2; D may be TRBD1 (5 bases). The CDR3 extends over 15 amino acids. CDR1 and CDR2 from the germline V gene are SGHNT and YYREEE (reference sequence). V was clipped by 2 bases and J by 7 bases, with 18 bases between them.

This chain joins TRBV7-9 and TRBJ1-2; 8 nucleotides line up with TRBD1. Germline V gives CDR1 SEHNR, CDR2 FQNEAQ (reference sequence). Trimming took 5 bases from V and 8 from J; bases not matched to a gene: 4. This CDR3 comprises 12 residues. CDR3 sequence (DNA): TGTGCCAGCAGCCCCAGACAGGGGGGCTACACCTTC. It codes for CASSPRQGGYTF.

V and J are TRBV19 and TRBJ2-5, with 8 bases fitting TRBD2. This CDR3 contains 14 residues. Germline V gives CDR1 LNHDA, CDR2 SQIVND (reference sequence). J was trimmed by 5 bases and V by 4 bases; bases with no gene match: 6. Here the CDR3 reads CASSTWTSKETQYF. The CDR3 nucleotides are TGTGCCAGTAGTACCTGGACTAGCAAGGAGACCCAGTACTTC.

This sequence joins TRBV7-6 and TRBJ1-1; no reliable D call. V lost 2 bases and J 2 bases, leaving 12 bases between the germline ends. CDR3 length: 15 amino acids. Germline CDR1 SGHVS, CDR2 FNYEAQ. DNA of the CDR3: TGTGCCAGCAGCTTATTCGCAAGAGTTAACACTGAAGCTTTCTTT. Protein sequence: CASSLFARVNTEAFF.

The V and J genes are TRBV5-1 and TRBJ2-7; 8 positions agree with TRBD2. The junction had 18 bases not matched to a gene; V was cut back by 4 bases and J by 6 bases. Per germline, CDR1 SGHRS and CDR2 YFSETQ. The CDR3 contains 17 residues. CDR3 sequence: CASSPGEGSGRWFEQYF. CDR3 bases: TGCGCCAGCAGCCCCGGGGAGGGAAGCGGGAGATGGTTCGAGCAGTACTTC.

The rearrangement joins TRBV18 to TRBJ2-1, with 9 nucleotides matching TRBD2. The CDR3 extends over 18 amino acids. CDR1 and CDR2 (germline): KGHSH, LQKENI. Trimming cost V 2 bases and J 4 bases; bases outside gene matches: 12. CDR3 nucleotides: TGTGCCAGCTCACCAAACCCTAGACTAGCGGAGACTTACAATGAGCAGTTCTTC. This gives the protein CASSPNPRLAETYNEQFF.

This clone was detected only a few times. The chain couples TRBV10-3 to TRBJ1-1; D ambiguous. The CDR3 has 14 amino acids. V was cut by 4 bases and J by 0 bases, with 9 bases left in between. The germline CDR1 and CDR2 sequences are ENHRY and SYGVKD. CDR3 residues: CAISVQRVNTEAFF. As DNA, the CDR3 is TGTGCCATCAGTGTGCAGAGGGTGAACACTGAAGCTTTCTTT.

The chain has TRBV4-1 and TRBJ2-6; D call uncertain. With 3 bases removed from V and 0 bases from J, the gap between germline ends came to 3 bases. The CDR3 is 14 amino acids. Per germline, CDR1 MGHRA and CDR2 YSYEKL. The CDR3: CASSHLSGANVLTF. CDR3 sequence (DNA): TGCGCCAGCAGCCACCTCTCTGGGGCCAACGTCCTGACTTTC.

The genes are TRBV5-6 and TRBJ1-1; 10 bases are shared with TRBD1. The CDR3 extends over 15 amino acids. V trimming: 3 bases; J trimming: 4 bases; junction bases outside the gene matches: 6. CDR1 is SGHDT, CDR2 YYEEEE, per germline. The CDR3 here is CASSSTGGRGTEAFF. The DNA of the CDR3 is TGTGCCAGCAGCTCGACAGGGGGCAGGGGCACTGAAGCTTTCTTT.

V usage is TRBV6-6 and J usage is TRBJ2-2; D possibly corresponds to TRBD1 (6 bases). This CDR3 spans 14 amino acids. Deletions cut 5 bases from V and 5 bases from J, with 12 bases between. Germline-derived CDR1 and CDR2 are MNHNY and SVGAGI (reference sequence). CDR3 region: CASSIQGLTGELFF. The CDR3 DNA sequence: TGTGCCAGCAGTATCCAGGGGTTAACCGGGGAGCTGTTTTTT.

The CDR3 sequence is CASSLVPGDGETQYF. CDR3 DNA sequence: TGTGCCAGCAGCTTAGTTCCGGGAGATGGAGAGACCCAGTACTTC. The chain links TRBV7-8 to TRBJ2-5; possibly TRBD2 for D (6 bases). Germline-derived CDR1 and CDR2 are SGHVS and FQNEAQ. There are 15 residues in the CDR3. Between the trimmed V and J ends, which lost 1 base and 4 bases, there was a span of 13 bases.

The V gene is TRBV6-1, the J gene TRBJ2-3; weak D call: TRBD2 (6 bases). V dropped 4 bases and J dropped 6 bases, with 11 bases sitting between them. The germline V gene encodes CDR1 MNHNS and CDR2 SASEGT. The CDR3 is 13 residues long. CDR3 sequence: CASSGEAGDTQYF. CDR3 coding DNA: TGTGCCAGCAGTGGGGAGGCCGGGGATACGCAGTATTTT.

The V gene is TRBV5-1, the J gene TRBJ2-3, with 8 bases fitting TRBD2. V dropped 0 bases and J dropped 5; count of bases not matched to a gene: 11. The CDR3 has 17 amino acids. From germline, CDR1 is SGHRS and CDR2 YFSETQ. The CDR3 sequence: CASSLESGSVTGDTQYF. The CDR3 bases are TGCGCCAGCAGCTTGGAAAGCGGGAGTGTAACAGGAGATACGCAGTATTTT.